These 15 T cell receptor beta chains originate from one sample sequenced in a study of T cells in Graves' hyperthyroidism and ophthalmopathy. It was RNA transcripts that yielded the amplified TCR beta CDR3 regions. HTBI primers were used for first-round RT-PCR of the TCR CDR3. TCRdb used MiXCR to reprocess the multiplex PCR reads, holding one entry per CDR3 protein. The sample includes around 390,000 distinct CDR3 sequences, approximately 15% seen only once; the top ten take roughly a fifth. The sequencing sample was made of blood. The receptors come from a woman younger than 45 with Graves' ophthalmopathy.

CDR3 bases: TGTGCCAGCAGCCATCAGGGGGCTTACTATGGCTACACCTTC. This translates into CASSHQGAYYGYTF. The chain recombines TRBV3-1 with TRBJ1-2, with TRBD1 identical over 8 bases. V lost 3 bases and J lost 3; bases outside the gene matches: 3. Germline-derived CDR1 and CDR2 are LGHDT and YNNKEL (reference sequence). The CDR3 is made up of 14 amino acids.

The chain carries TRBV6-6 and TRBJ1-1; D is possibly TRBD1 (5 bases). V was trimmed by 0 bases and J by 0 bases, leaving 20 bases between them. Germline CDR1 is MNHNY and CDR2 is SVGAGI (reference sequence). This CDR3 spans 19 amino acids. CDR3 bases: TGTGCCAGCAGTTACTCGGTACAGGTCATTAGTTGGATGAACACTGAAGCTTTCTTT. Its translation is CASSYSVQVISWMNTEAFF.

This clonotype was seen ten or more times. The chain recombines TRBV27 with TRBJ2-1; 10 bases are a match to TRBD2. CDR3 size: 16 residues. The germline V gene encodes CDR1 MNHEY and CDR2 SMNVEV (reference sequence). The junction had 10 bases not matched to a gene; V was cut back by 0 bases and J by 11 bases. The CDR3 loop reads CASSLSVGWTSGKQFF. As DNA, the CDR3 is TGTGCCAGCAGTTTATCGGTGGGATGGACTAGCGGTAAGCAGTTCTTC.

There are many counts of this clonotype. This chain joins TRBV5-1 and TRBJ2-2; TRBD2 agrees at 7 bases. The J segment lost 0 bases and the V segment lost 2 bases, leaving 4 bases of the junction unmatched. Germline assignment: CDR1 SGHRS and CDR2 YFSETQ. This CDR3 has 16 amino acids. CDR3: CASSFSSGPNTGELFF. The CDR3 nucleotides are TGCGCCAGCAGCTTTTCTAGCGGTCCGAACACCGGGGAGCTGTTTTTT.

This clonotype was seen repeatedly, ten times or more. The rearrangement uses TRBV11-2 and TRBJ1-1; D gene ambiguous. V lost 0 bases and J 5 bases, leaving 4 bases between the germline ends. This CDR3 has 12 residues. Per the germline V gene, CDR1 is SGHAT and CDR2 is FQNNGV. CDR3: CASSLETTEAFF. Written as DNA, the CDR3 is TGTGCCAGCAGCTTAGAAACGACTGAAGCTTTCTTT.

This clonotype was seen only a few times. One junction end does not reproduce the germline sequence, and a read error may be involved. The CDR3 DNA reads TGTGCCAACAGCCAGACTAGCGAAACCTACAATGAGCAGTTCTTC. Amino acids: CANSQTSETYNEQFF. The V call is TRBV3-1, the J call TRBJ2-1; 8 bases line up with TRBD2. This CDR3 spans 15 amino acids. The germline CDR1 and CDR2 sequences are LGHDT and YNNKEL (reference sequence).

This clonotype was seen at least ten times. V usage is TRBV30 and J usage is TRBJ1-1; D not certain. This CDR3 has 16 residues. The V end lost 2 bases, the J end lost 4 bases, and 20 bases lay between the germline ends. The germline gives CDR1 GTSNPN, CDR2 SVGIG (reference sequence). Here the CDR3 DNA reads TGTGCCTGGAGTCCCCCGAAGCTGTGGGTAGGCACTGAAGCTTTCTTT. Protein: CAWSPPKLWVGTEAFF.

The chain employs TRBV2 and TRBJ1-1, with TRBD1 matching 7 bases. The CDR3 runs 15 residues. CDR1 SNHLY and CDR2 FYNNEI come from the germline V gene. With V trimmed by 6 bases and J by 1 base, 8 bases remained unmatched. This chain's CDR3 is CASRGRGEWNTEAFF. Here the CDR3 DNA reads TGTGCCAGCAGGGGCAGGGGGGAGTGGAACACTGAAGCTTTCTTT.

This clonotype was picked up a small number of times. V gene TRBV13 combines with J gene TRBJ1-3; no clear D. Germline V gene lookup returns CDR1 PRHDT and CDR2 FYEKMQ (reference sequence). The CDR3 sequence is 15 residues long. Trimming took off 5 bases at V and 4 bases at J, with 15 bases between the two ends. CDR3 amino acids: CASSATAFRGNTIYF. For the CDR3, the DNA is TGTGCCAGCAGCGCGACCGCGTTTAGAGGAAACACCATATATTTT.

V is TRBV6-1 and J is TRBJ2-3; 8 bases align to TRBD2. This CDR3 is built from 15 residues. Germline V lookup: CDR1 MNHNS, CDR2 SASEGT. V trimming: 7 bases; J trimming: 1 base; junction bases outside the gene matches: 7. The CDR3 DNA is TGTGCCAGCACCCGACTAGCGCTTGGCACAGATACGCAGTATTTT. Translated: CASTRLALGTDTQYF.

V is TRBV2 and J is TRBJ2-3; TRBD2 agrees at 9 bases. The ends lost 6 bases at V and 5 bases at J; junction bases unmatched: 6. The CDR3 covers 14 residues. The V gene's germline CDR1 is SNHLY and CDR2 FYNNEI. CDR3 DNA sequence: TGTGCCAGCAGGAGACTAGCGGAGAAAGATACGCAGTATTTT. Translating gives CASRRLAEKDTQYF.

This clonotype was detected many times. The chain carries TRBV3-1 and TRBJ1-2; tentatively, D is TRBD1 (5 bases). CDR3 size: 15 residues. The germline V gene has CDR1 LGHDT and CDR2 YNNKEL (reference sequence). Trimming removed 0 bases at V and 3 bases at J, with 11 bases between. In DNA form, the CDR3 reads TGTGCCAGCAGCCAAGATTTGGGGGGGGACTATGGCTACACCTTC. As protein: CASSQDLGGDYGYTF.

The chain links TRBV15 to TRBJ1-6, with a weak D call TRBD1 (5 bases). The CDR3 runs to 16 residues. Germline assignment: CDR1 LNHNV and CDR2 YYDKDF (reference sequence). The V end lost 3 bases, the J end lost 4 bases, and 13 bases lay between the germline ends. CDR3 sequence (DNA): TGTGCCACCAGCAGCCCCCTAGGGGAATATAATTCACCCCTCCACTTT. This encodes CATSSPLGEYNSPLHF.

CDR3 nucleotides: TGTGCCAGCAGTTACGGGCTACCTAAGGGAAATGAGCAGTTCTTC. Residues: CASSYGLPKGNEQFF. The chain joins TRBV6-2 or TRBV6-3 to TRBJ2-1, with D unclear. The CDR3 runs 15 residues. V was shortened by 2 bases and J by 7 bases, with 15 bases between the two germline ends. CDR1 is MNHEY, CDR2 SVGEGT, per germline.

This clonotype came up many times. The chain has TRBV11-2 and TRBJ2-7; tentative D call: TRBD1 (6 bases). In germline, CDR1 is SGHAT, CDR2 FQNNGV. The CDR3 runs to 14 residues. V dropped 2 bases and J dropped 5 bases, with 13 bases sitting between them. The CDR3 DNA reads TGTGCCAGCAGCTTAAGAACAGGGAGAGACGAGCAGTACTTC. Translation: CASSLRTGRDEQYF.